Below, one T cell receptor beta chain is given with its context. The antigen is not known. Trimming stripped 0 bases from V and 1 base from J, with 7 bases between. There are 15 residues in the CDR3. From germline, CDR1 is LGHNA and CDR2 YNFKEQ. The data stem from a study of cytomegalovirus exposure and HLA in healthy donors. Findings of the study overall: Later analysis reportedly placed an Asian-associated ancestry cluster below the approximately 680-donor mean in N-insertions.

In nominal health when sampled, donors likely had unrecorded immune exposures nonetheless. Both 60 Vbeta primers and 13 Jbeta primers went into the PCR. This table comes from immunoSEQ multiplex PCR, and its TCRdb copy is limited to in-frame clones, with some not included. The repertoire consists of 120,000 or so clones, with more than 15% occurring once and the leading ten covering approximately 2.9%. Input material: PBMCs. The source of this sequence is a female donor in good health and CMV-seropositive. V usage is TRBV4-2 and J usage is TRBJ1-5, with D hard to call. The CDR3 coding sequence is TGTGCCAGCAGCCAAGACGAACACAGCAATCAGCCCCAGCATTTT. It encodes CASSQDEHSNQPQHF.